This T cell receptor (beta chain) was identified in a study of long-term antiretroviral therapy in people with HIV. Assay version v3.0 of immunoSEQ was used, and it was run at survey level. Assay: immunoSEQ multiplex PCR; the TCRdb copy retains only in-frame clones and omits some. The sample includes around 25,000 clones, 82% seen only once; the top ten take 4.5% to 6%. V lost 3 bases and J 2 bases, leaving 14 bases between the germline ends. The CDR3 sequence is 15 residues long. CDR1 and CDR2 from the germline V gene are KGHSH and LQKENI. This clone came up once. This clonotype originated in a woman between 25 and 40 years old with HIV. The sample was unsorted PBMCs, taken 1.1 years before starting antiretroviral therapy. The chain uses TRBV18 and TRBJ2-7; no clear D. The CDR3 loop reads CASSPSVQKTYEQYF. DNA for the CDR3: TGTGCCAGCTCACCGTCGGTCCAAAAGACCTACGAGCAGTACTTC.